The clone carrying this T cell receptor (beta chain) was detected many times. The antigen is not known. UMIs were added to TCR cDNA along with a universal primer site when it was made by 5'RACE template switching. One entry per CDR3 protein results from TCRdb running MiXCR on the 5' RACE reads. This sample has about 310,000 distinct CDR3 sequences, with more than 3% found just once. The sample originates from a study of T cells after yellow fever vaccination. Study-level findings and limits: Most clones from primary vaccination resurfaced after the booster (about 95% CD4, around 89% CD8). Shared CD4/CD8 clonotypes were a small share, likely from convergent recombination.

V lost 3 bases and J lost 2; bases outside the gene matches: 4. The CDR3 consists of 16 residues. Germline V gene lookup returns CDR1 KGHSH and CDR2 LQKENI. The chain employs TRBV18 and TRBJ2-3; 11 bases align to TRBD2. This clonotype was sampled from a young man who received the YFV17D yellow fever vaccine. The sample in question was PBMCs, obtained on the day of the yellow fever booster vaccination. CDR3 amino acids: CASSPRLAGNTDTQYF. The CDR3 DNA sequence: TGTGCCAGCTCACCTAGACTAGCGGGGAACACAGATACGCAGTATTTT.